Listed here are 6 T cell receptor beta chains from one sample, sequenced in a study of blood T cell repertoires in COVID-19. This table comes from immunoSEQ multiplex PCR, and its TCRdb copy is limited to in-frame clones, with some not included. The data show roughly 240,000 clones, 82% seen once. Sequencing input: peripheral blood. Receptor source: a woman aged 65 to 85 with acute or convalescent COVID-19.

The chain combines TRBV6-5 with TRBJ2-7; D perhaps matches TRBD2 (6 bases). The germline V gene has CDR1 MNHEY and CDR2 SVGAGI. Trimming stripped 9 bases from V and 1 base from J, with 16 bases between. The CDR3 extends over 14 amino acids. The CDR3 DNA reads TGTGCCAGTGACTTGCGGGGCGATTCCTACGAGCAGTACTTC. Translated, it gives CASDLRGDSYEQYF.

The chain couples TRBV4-3 to TRBJ2-7, with 11 bases identical to TRBD1. V was pared by 3 bases and J by 3 bases, with 7 bases of the junction left unmatched. The CDR3 is made up of 16 amino acids. From germline, CDR1 is LGHNA and CDR2 YSLEER. This CDR3 is CASSQGTGGTIYEQYF. In DNA, the CDR3 is TGCGCCAGCAGCCAGGGGACAGGGGGGACCATCTACGAGCAGTACTTC.

This clone appeared a few times. CDR3 sequence (DNA): TGTGCCAGCAGCTTCGGCGGGACAGGTAATCAGCCCCAGCATTTT. Residues: CASSFGGTGNQPQHF. The V gene is TRBV7-2, the J gene TRBJ1-5, with 8 positions matching TRBD1. Losses at the gene ends were 3 bases for V and 4 bases for J; bases not matched to a gene: 5. This CDR3 spans 15 amino acids. Germline CDR1 SGHTA, CDR2 FQGNSA.

This clone was seen once. The rearrangement uses TRBV6-5 and TRBJ1-4; D call uncertain. CDR1 and CDR2 (germline): MNHEY, SVGAGI. There are 14 residues in the CDR3. Between the trimmed V and J ends, which lost 5 bases and 2 bases, there was a span of 9 bases. The CDR3 loop is CASSNSPTNEKLFF. DNA of the CDR3: TGTGCCAGCAGTAACAGCCCTACTAATGAAAAACTGTTTTTT.

This clone was detected only once. The chain joins TRBV3-1 (or the pseudogene TRBV3-2) to TRBJ1-2; the D gene is possibly TRBD1 (5 bases). V lost 3 bases, J lost 7 bases, and 6 bases lay in between. The CDR3 has 11 amino acids. Germline loops: CDR1 LGHDT, CDR2 YNNKEL (reference sequence). In DNA, the CDR3 is TGTGCCAGCAGCCAGGGGGGTGGCTACACCTTC. This sequence encodes CASSQGGGYTF.

This rearrangement joins TRBV6-5 to TRBJ2-7, with TRBD2 matching 8 bases. V dropped 8 bases and J dropped 1; count of bases not matched to a gene: 10. Germline V CDR1 and CDR2: MNHEY, SVGAGI. The CDR3 length is 15 residues. The CDR3 coding sequence is TGTGCCAGCCGGGATTTAAGCGGGGGATCCTACGAGCAGTACTTC. The encoded protein is CASRDLSGGSYEQYF.